The 3 T cell receptor beta chains given below trace back to one sample, sequenced in a study of control samples from healthy donors and cancer patients. Method: immunoSEQ multiplex PCR; TCRdb's copy keeps in-frame clones and lacks some. This sample has tens of thousands of clones, with about 86% found just once. The specimen sequenced was PBMCs. These receptors originate from a woman between 45 and 65 years old with lung cancer.

CDR3 bases: TGTGCCAGCAGTTCCTCGGGGGCTATGAACACTGAAGCTTTCTTT. Translating gives CASSSSGAMNTEAFF. V is TRBV6-6 and J is TRBJ1-1; TRBD1 is a possible D gene (6 bases). The CDR3 runs to 15 residues. Trimming removed 4 bases from V and 0 bases from J, with 12 bases in between. Germline V gene sequence: CDR1 MNHNY, CDR2 SVGAGI (reference sequence).

The genes are TRBV28 and TRBJ2-7; 12 nucleotides agree with TRBD1. Trimming cost V 4 bases and J 8 bases; bases outside gene matches: 6. Germline CDR1 is MDHEN and CDR2 is SYDVKM. The CDR3 runs to 14 residues. CDR3 bases: TGTGCCAGCAGTTCCCGGGACAGGGGGCAGAAGCAGTACTTC. It encodes CASSSRDRGQKQYF.

The J gene is TRBJ2-5, the V gene TRBV5-5; D is undetermined. V was pared by 1 base and J by 5 bases, with 3 bases between. This CDR3 has 11 residues. CDR1 and CDR2 (germline): SGHKS, YYEKEE (reference sequence). The CDR3 loop is CASSLSETQYF. The CDR3 DNA reads as TGTGCCAGCAGCTTGTCTGAGACCCAGTACTTC.